This entry lists 27 T cell receptor beta chains sequenced from one sample in a study of Graves' ophthalmopathy and Graves' hyperthyroidism. RNA transcripts served as template for amplifying TCR beta CDR3 sequences. The workflow started with a first-round RT-PCR run with HTBI primers and then moved on to a second-round multiplex PCR. TCRdb fed the multiplex PCR reads into MiXCR, producing one record per CDR3 protein. Of roughly 700,000 distinct CDR3 sequences in the sample, roughly 41% were seen once. Material: peripheral blood. The receptors were sampled from an adult man with Graves' ophthalmopathy.

This clonotype appeared a few times. The gene calls are TRBV7-2 and TRBJ2-5; D is unclear. With 1 base removed from V and 4 bases from J, the gap between germline ends came to 7 bases. There are 13 residues in the CDR3. Germline CDR1 and CDR2: SGHTA and FQGNSA. The CDR3 sequence: CASSLGYRETQYF. CDR3 sequence (DNA): TGTGCCAGCAGCTTAGGTTATCGAGAGACCCAGTACTTC.

A note on this clonotype: A much larger clone differs by one base, so this may be a read error. The conserved final phenylalanine or tryptophan is absent from the CDR3, which likely points to a read error. J is TRBJ1-6 and V is TRBV7-9; D not resolved. V lost 2 bases and J 10 bases, leaving 9 bases between the germline ends. In germline, CDR1 is SEHNR, CDR2 FQNEAQ (reference sequence). This CDR3 region has 13 residues. CDR3 sequence (DNA): TGTGCCAGCAGCTTAAATTATGACTCACCCCTCCACATT. Protein product: CASSLNYDSPLHI.

J is TRBJ2-5 and V is TRBV7-2; D might be TRBD2 (6 bases). Trimming took off 4 bases at V and 3 bases at J, with 15 bases between the two ends. The CDR3 extends over 15 amino acids. In germline, CDR1 is SGHTA, CDR2 FQGNSA. The CDR3 bases are TGTGCCAGCAGCTCCCGTTGCCTAGCGAAAGAGACCCAGTACTTC. It codes for CASSSRCLAKETQYF.

The V call is TRBV2, the J call TRBJ2-5; D is ambiguous. In germline, CDR1 is SNHLY, CDR2 FYNNEI. The CDR3 has 12 residues. V was clipped by 2 bases and J by 4 bases, with 5 bases between them. The CDR3 is CASSEWVETQYF. In nucleotides, the CDR3 is TGTGCCAGCAGTGAATGGGTAGAGACCCAGTACTTC.

This chain uses TRBV6-6 with TRBJ1-5; perhaps TRBD1 as D (6 bases). Per germline, CDR1 MNHNY and CDR2 SVGAGI (reference sequence). The CDR3 contains 15 residues. Trimming removed 2 bases from V and 1 base from J, with 9 bases in between. The CDR3, as DNA: TGTGCCAGCAGTTACCGGACAGTCAGCAATCAGCCCCAGCATTTT. This encodes CASSYRTVSNQPQHF.

The CDR3 sequence: CASSDSQILGYTF. Here the CDR3 DNA reads TGTGCCAGCAGTGATAGTCAGATCCTGGGCTACACCTTC. V usage is TRBV25-1 and J usage is TRBJ1-2; D call uncertain. The CDR3 totals 13 residues. Trimming stripped 3 bases from V and 8 bases from J, with 13 bases between. Per germline, CDR1 MGHDK and CDR2 SYGVNS.

This clonotype was detected ten times or more. The gene calls are TRBV5-8 and TRBJ1-5; D is uncertain. The germline gives CDR1 SGHTS, CDR2 YDEGEE. The CDR3 is 15 amino acids. Trimming cost V 4 bases and J 1 base, with 12 bases left between them. CDR3 DNA sequence: TGTGCCAGCAGCGGAATGACGGGAAGCAATCAGCCCCAGCATTTT. This encodes CASSGMTGSNQPQHF.

This clonotype came up once. One junction end does not reproduce the germline sequence, and a read error may be involved. The J gene is TRBJ2-2, the V gene TRBV25-1; D is possibly TRBD1 (5 bases). This CDR3 contains 20 residues. Germline loops: CDR1 MGHDK, CDR2 SYGVNS. The chain's CDR3 is CASSQDVSNIRGLVNGELFF. CDR3 in DNA: TGCGCCAGCAGCCAAGATGTTTCGAATATTAGGGGCCTTGTTAACGGGGAGCTGTTTTTT.

This clonotype was seen just once. A read error is possible here, since a much larger clone lies one base away. The chain uses TRBV6-6 and TRBJ1-2; a possible D gene is TRBD1 (6 bases). The germline V gene encodes CDR1 MNHNY and CDR2 SVGAGI (reference sequence). Trimming took 6 bases from V and 3 from J, leaving 17 bases between them. The CDR3 loop spans 15 amino acids. The CDR3 reads CASRGLDSMYYGYTF. The CDR3 DNA reads TGTGCCAGCAGGGGACTGGACAGCATGTACTATGGCTACACCTTC.

The V call is TRBV9, the J call TRBJ1-2, with 10 bases matching TRBD1. This CDR3 contains 16 residues. V gave up 4 bases and J gave up 6 bases; unmatched junction bases: 12. From germline, CDR1 is SGDLS and CDR2 YYNGEE. This CDR3 is CASSPQGQGRANGYTF. The CDR3 DNA reads as TGTGCCAGCAGCCCCCAGGGACAGGGGAGGGCAAATGGCTACACCTTC.

The V gene is TRBV7-9, the J gene TRBJ2-5, with 7 bases lining up with TRBD2. CDR1 is SEHNR and CDR2 is FQNEAQ in the germline V gene (reference sequence). The CDR3 sequence is 13 residues long. The V gene end was trimmed by 10 bases and the J gene end by 2 bases; junction bases not matched to a gene: 7. CDR3 amino acids: CATQTGGQETQYF. CDR3 in DNA: TGTGCCACCCAAACGGGGGGACAAGAGACCCAGTACTTC.

This chain joins TRBV2 and TRBJ2-2; no firm D call. Germline V gene sequence: CDR1 SNHLY, CDR2 FYNNEI. CDR3 length: 13 amino acids. V shed 2 bases and J shed 4 bases, with 5 bases lying between them. CDR3 region: CASSELSTGELFF. CDR3 bases: TGTGCCAGCAGTGAATTATCCACCGGGGAGCTGTTTTTT.

The J gene is TRBJ2-7, the V gene TRBV11-1, with TRBD1 matching over 8 bases. Germline CDR1 is SGHAT and CDR2 is FQDESV (reference sequence). Unmatched junction bases numbered 9, after V lost 5 bases and J lost 0 bases. The CDR3 loop spans 16 amino acids. For the CDR3, the DNA is TGTGCCAGCAGCCCCCTGACAGGGGCCCACTCCTACGAGCAGTACTTC. It translates to CASSPLTGAHSYEQYF.

In this sample, this clonotype turned up a few times. J is TRBJ2-2 and V is TRBV7-2; D possibly corresponds to TRBD2 (6 bases). The germline V and J ends were trimmed by 8 bases and 7 bases, with 14 bases remaining between them. The CDR3 is 13 amino acids. Germline V gene data show CDR1 as SGHTA and CDR2 as FQGNSA. Here the CDR3 DNA reads TGTGCCAGCGCCAGGGAGGTTCGCGGGGAGCTGTTTTTT. Its translation is CASAREVRGELFF.

With regard to this clonotype: One end of the junction does not line up with germline, which may come from a read error. V is TRBV24-1 and J is TRBJ1-5, with unresolved D. Per the germline V gene, CDR1 is KGHDR and CDR2 is SFDVKD. The CDR3 runs 15 residues. CDR3 in DNA: TGTGCCATCAGTTACGGGATAACCTTGCAGCAGCCCCAGCATTTT. It is translated as CAISYGITLQQPQHF.

This clonotype was seen once. The chain joins TRBV7-2 to TRBJ2-5; D is tentatively TRBD1 or TRBD2 (6 bases each). The CDR3 runs to 16 residues. V lost 3 bases and J lost 2, with 16 bases in between. Germline V CDR1 and CDR2: SGHTA, FQGNSA. CDR3 residues: CASSFRGPRSQETQYF. The CDR3 region has the DNA TGTGCCAGCAGCTTCCGGGGGCCCCGCAGTCAAGAGACCCAGTACTTC.

Turning to this clonotype: Germline is not matched at one junction end, which may reflect a read error. The chain links TRBV9 to TRBJ1-4; D not certain. The CDR3 totals 15 residues. Germline lookup yields CDR1 SGDLS and CDR2 YYNGEE. Here the CDR3 DNA reads TGTGCCAGCAGTCGATCGTTAGGGATGGTGGAAAAACTGCTTTTT. Amino acid sequence: CASSRSLGMVEKLLF. Complete variable domain (other parts from reference TRBV9 and TRBJ1-4): DSGVTQTPKHLITATGQRVTLRCSPRSGDLSVYWYQQSLDQGLQFLIQYYNGEERAKGNILERFSAQQFPDLHSELNLSSLELGDSALYFCASSRSLGMVEKLLFGSGTQLSVL.

This clonotype was detected a few times. The chain employs TRBV6-5 and TRBJ1-6; D perhaps matches TRBD1 (6 bases). The CDR3 runs 16 residues. V dropped 5 bases and J dropped 6 bases, with 17 bases sitting between them. Germline values: CDR1 MNHEY, CDR2 SVGAGI. CDR3 coding DNA: TGTGCCAGCAGTCCTTCCGGGACACGGTCTAATTCACCCCTCCACTTT. It is translated as CASSPSGTRSNSPLHF.

This clonotype showed up just a few times. The V and J genes are TRBV24-1 and TRBJ1-5, with D tentatively TRBD1 (6 bases). Trimming stripped 4 bases from V and 5 bases from J, with 11 bases between. The germline CDR1 and CDR2 sequences are KGHDR and SFDVKD. The length of the CDR3 is 14 residues. CDR3: CATSDPGGYQPQHF. As DNA, the CDR3 is TGTGCCACCAGTGACCCCGGGGGCTATCAGCCCCAGCATTTT.

This clonotype was counted at least ten times. This chain joins TRBV7-9 and TRBJ2-5; D is undetermined. Germline CDR1 reads SEHNR; CDR2 reads FQNEAQ (reference sequence). V was trimmed by 5 bases and J by 2 bases, leaving 9 bases between them. CDR3 size: 13 residues. The CDR3 DNA is TGTGCCAGCAGCGTACTACGACAAGAGACCCAGTACTTC. As protein: CASSVLRQETQYF.

Only a few counts were recorded for this clonotype. The junction departs from the called germline gene at one end, perhaps through a read error. The gene calls are TRBV7-2 and TRBJ2-7; TRBD2 might be the D (5 bases). This CDR3 region has 15 residues. Germline CDR1 SGHTA, CDR2 FQGNSA. The chain's CDR3 is CASSLGAALSYEQYF. CDR3 nucleotide sequence: TGTGCCAGCAGTTTAGGAGCGGCCCTCTCCTACGAGCAGTACTTC.

This clonotype appeared a few times. V and J are TRBV9 and TRBJ2-7, with a tentative D call TRBD2 (5 bases). The germline V gene has CDR1 SGDLS and CDR2 YYNGEE. This CDR3 is 14 amino acids long. Trimming cost V 4 bases and J 2 bases, with 13 bases left between them. The CDR3, as DNA: TGTGCCAGCAGCCCCGGAGGCCTGGCCTACGAGCAGTACTTC. It yields the protein CASSPGGLAYEQYF.

The chain employs TRBV7-9 and TRBJ2-7; D tentatively reads TRBD1 or TRBD2 (5 bases each). The CDR3 loop spans 14 amino acids. Germline V CDR1 and CDR2: SEHNR, FQNEAQ (reference sequence). V lost 5 bases and J lost 5, with 16 bases in between. The CDR3 loop reads CASSPTEGNNEQYF. CDR3 nucleotide sequence: TGTGCCAGCAGCCCAACCGAGGGGAACAACGAGCAGTACTTC.

V usage is TRBV10-2 and J usage is TRBJ1-1; no reliable D call. CDR3 size: 14 residues. Germline lookup yields CDR1 WSHSY and CDR2 SAAADI. CDR3 sequence reads: CSANPVGRNTEAFF. The CDR3 region has the DNA TGCAGTGCCAACCCCGTGGGGAGGAACACTGAAGCTTTCTTT.

In the case of this clonotype: This clone may be a read error of a much larger clone one base away. This chain links TRBV24-1 with TRBJ1-5; D is possibly TRBD1 (5 bases). Germline-derived CDR1 and CDR2 are KGHDR and SFDVKD. The CDR3 extends over 15 amino acids. The CDR3 sequence is CANSLRQGGNQPQHF. In nucleotides, the CDR3 is TGTGCCAACAGTCTCAGGCAGGGTGGCAATCAGCCCCAGCATTTT.

For this clonotype: A read error may explain this, as a much larger clone is one base away. The V and J genes are TRBV11-2 and TRBJ1-1; D is unclear. Trimming left V 5 bases short and J 3 bases short, with 13 bases between. CDR3 size: 14 residues. Germline CDR1 SGHAT, CDR2 FQNNGV. CDR3 coding DNA: TGTGCCAGCAGCCCGCGGAGGTCGGACACTGAAGCTTTCTTT. It codes for CASSPRRSDTEAFF.

The chain recombines TRBV25-1 with TRBJ1-5, with D possibly being TRBD1 (5 bases). CDR3 length: 15 residues. Trimming cost V 1 base and J 11 bases, with 18 bases left between them. From germline, CDR1 is MGHDK and CDR2 SYGVNS. The CDR3 region has the DNA TGTGCCAGCAGTGAATCTGGGCAGGGTTCCGAGACCCAGCATTTT. Its protein is CASSESGQGSETQHF.